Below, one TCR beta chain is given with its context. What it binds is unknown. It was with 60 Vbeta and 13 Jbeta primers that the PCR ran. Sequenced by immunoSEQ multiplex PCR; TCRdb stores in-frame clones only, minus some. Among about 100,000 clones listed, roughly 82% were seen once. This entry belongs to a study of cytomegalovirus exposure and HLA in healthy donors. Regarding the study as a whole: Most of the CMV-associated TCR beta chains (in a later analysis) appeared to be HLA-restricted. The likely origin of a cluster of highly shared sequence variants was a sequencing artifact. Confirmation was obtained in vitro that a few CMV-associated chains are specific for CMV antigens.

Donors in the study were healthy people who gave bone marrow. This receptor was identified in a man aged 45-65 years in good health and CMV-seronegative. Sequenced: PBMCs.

The CDR3: CAISLSGFSGNTIYF. The CDR3 DNA is TGTGCCATCAGTCTTTCAGGGTTCTCTGGAAACACCATATATTTT. J is TRBJ1-3 and V is TRBV10-3; possible D gene TRBD1, 5 bases. The CDR3 is made up of 15 amino acids. Looked up from germline, CDR1 is ENHRY and CDR2 is SYGVKD. The V end lost 5 bases, the J end lost 0 bases, and 11 bases lay between the germline ends.